This TCR beta chain comes out of a study of blood T cell repertoires in COVID-19. The assay was immunoSEQ multiplex PCR, and TCRdb's table has in-frame clones only and misses some. The table has around 130,000 clones, around 83% seen once. V gave up 6 bases and J gave up 3 bases, with 6 bases separating them. This CDR3 spans 11 amino acids. The V gene's germline CDR1 is MNHEY and CDR2 SVGAGI. The chain links TRBV6-5 to TRBJ2-7; no clear D gene. The receptor's source is a woman younger than 45 who had recovered from COVID-19. The sequencing input was PBMCs or T cells enriched from blood (not recorded which). In DNA, the CDR3 is TGTGCCAGCAGGTCCTTCTACGAGCAGTACTTC. Encoded protein: CASRSFYEQYF.